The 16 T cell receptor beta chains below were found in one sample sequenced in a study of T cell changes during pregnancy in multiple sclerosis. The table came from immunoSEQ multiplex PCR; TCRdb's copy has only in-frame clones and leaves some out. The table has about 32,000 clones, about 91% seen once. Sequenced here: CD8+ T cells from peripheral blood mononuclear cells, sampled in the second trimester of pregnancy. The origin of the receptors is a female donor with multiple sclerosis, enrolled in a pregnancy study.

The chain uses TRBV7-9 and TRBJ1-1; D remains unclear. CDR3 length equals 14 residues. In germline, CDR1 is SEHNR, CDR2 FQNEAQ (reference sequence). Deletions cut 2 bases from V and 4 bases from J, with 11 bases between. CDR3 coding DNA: TGTGCCAGCAGCTTAAAGGTACAGCTCACTGAAGCTTTCTTT. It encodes CASSLKVQLTEAFF.

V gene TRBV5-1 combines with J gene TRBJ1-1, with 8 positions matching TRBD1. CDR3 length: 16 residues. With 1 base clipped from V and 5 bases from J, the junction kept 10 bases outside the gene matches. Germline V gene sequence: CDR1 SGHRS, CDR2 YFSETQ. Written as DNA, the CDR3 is TGCGCCAGCAGCTTGCGCAGGGGGCGTGTGGAGACTGAAGCTTTCTTT. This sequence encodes CASSLRRGRVETEAFF. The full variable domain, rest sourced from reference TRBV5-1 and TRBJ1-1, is KAGVTQTPRYLIKTRGQQVTLSCSPISGHRSVSWYQQTPGQGLQFLFEYFSETQRNKGNFPGRFSGRQFSNSRSEMNVSTLELGDSALYLCASSLRRGRVETEAFFGQGTRLTVV.

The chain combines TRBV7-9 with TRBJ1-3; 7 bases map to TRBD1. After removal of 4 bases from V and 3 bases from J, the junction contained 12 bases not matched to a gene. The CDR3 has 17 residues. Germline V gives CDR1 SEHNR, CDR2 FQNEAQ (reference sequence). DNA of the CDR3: TGTGCCAGCAGCTCTTGGGAGACAGGGATCAATGGAAACACCATATATTTT. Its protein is CASSSWETGINGNTIYF. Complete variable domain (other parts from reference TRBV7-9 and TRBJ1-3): DTGVSQNPRHKITKRGQNVTFRCDPISEHNRLYWYRQTLGQGPEFLTYFQNEAQLEKSRLLSDRFSAERPKGSFSTLEIQRTEQGDSAMYLCASSSWETGINGNTIYFGEGSWLTVV.

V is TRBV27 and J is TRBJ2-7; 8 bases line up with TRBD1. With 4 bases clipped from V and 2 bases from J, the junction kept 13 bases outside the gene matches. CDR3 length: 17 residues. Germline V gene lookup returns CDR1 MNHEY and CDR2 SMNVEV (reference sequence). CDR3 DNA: TGTGCCAGCAGTTGGGGGACAGGCGGTAAAGTTCCCTACGAGCAGTACTTC. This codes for CASSWGTGGKVPYEQYF.

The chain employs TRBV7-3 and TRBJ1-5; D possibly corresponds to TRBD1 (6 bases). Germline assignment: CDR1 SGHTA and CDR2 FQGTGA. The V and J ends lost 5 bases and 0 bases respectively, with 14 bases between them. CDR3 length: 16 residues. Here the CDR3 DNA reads TGTGCCAGCAGCCCATGGACAGTTACTAGCAATCAGCCCCAGCATTTT. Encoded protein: CASSPWTVTSNQPQHF.

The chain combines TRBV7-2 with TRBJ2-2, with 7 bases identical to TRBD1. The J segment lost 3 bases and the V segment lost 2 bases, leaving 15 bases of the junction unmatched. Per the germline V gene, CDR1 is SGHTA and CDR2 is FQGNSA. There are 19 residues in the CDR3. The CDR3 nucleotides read TGTGCCAGCAGCTTAATTAGGGGGCGCCTCGGCCGATACACCGGGGAGCTGTTTTTT. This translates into CASSLIRGRLGRYTGELFF.

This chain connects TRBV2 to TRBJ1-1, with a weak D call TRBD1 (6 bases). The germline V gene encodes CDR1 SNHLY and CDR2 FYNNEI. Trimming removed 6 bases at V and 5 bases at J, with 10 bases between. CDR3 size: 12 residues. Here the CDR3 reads CASRGGLTEAFF. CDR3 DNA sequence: TGTGCCAGCAGAGGGGGTTTAACTGAAGCTTTCTTT.

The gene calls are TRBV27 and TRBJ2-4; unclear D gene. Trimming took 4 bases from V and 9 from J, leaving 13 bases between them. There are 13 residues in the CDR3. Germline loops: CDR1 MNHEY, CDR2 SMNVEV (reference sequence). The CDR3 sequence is CASSSRISGIQYF. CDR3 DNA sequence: TGTGCCAGCAGTTCAAGGATTTCGGGCATTCAGTACTTC.

CDR3 sequence (DNA): TGTGCCAGCAGCTTAGACCCCGGGGGAGCGGGTTATGAGCAGTTCTTC. This translates into CASSLDPGGAGYEQFF. This sequence joins TRBV11-2 and TRBJ2-1, with TRBD2 as a possible D gene (6 bases). The V gene's germline CDR1 is SGHAT and CDR2 FQNNGV. The CDR3 contains 16 residues. Trimming stripped 0 bases from V and 8 bases from J, with 17 bases between.

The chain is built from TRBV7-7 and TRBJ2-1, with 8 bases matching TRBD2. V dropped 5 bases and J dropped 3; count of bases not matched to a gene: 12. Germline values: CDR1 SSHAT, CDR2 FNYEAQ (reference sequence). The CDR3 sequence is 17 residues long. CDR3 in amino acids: CASSPGLAGRGYNEQFF. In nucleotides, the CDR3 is TGTGCCAGCAGCCCAGGGCTAGCGGGCCGTGGCTACAATGAGCAGTTCTTC.

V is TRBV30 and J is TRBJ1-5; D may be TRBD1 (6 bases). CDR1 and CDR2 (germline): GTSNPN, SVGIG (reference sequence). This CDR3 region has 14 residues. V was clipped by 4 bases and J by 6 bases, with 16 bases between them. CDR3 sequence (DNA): TGTGCCTGGAAAGAACAGGGAAAGGGTCAGCCCCAGCATTTT. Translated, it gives CAWKEQGKGQPQHF.

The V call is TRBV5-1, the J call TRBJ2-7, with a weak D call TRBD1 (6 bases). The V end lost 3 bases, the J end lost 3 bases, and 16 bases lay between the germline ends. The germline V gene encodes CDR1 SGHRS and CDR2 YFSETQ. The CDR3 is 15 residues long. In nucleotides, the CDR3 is TGCGCCAGCAGCTCAACAGGGATCTTAAGCTACGAGCAGTACTTC. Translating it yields CASSSTGILSYEQYF.

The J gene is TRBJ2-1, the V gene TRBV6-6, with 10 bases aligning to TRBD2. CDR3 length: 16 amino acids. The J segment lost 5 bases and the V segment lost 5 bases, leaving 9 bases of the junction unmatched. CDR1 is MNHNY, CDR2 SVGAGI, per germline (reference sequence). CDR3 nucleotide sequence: TGTGCCAGCAGTCCCCGGACTAGCGGAGGCAACAATGAGCAGTTCTTC. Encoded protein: CASSPRTSGGNNEQFF.

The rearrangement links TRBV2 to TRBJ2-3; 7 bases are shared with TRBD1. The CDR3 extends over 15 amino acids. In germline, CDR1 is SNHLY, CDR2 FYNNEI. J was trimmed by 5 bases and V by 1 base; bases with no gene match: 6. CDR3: CASSEDTGERDTQYF. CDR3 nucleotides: TGTGCCAGCAGTGAAGATACAGGGGAAAGAGATACGCAGTATTTT.

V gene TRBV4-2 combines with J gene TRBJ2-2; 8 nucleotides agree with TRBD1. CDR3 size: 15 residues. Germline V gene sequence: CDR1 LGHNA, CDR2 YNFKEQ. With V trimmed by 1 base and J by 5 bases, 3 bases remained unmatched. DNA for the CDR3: TGTGCCAGCAGCCAAGCGACAGGGGTAACCGGGGAGCTGTTTTTT. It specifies CASSQATGVTGELFF.

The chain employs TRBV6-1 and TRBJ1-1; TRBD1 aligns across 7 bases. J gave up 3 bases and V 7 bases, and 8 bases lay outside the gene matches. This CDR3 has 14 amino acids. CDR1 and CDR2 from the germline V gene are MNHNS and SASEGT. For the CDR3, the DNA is TGTGCCAGCACCCGGACAGGAGGGGACACTGAAGCTTTCTTT. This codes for CASTRTGGDTEAFF.